This T cell receptor (beta chain) appears in the sequencing data of a study of blood T cell repertoires in COVID-19. Whole-study context: The United States, Italy and Spain provided the acute and convalescent COVID-19 samples.

Under the authors' procedure: The authors estimated nucleated cell counts from reference gene primer amplification. Generated by immunoSEQ multiplex PCR, the TCRdb table keeps only in-frame clones and is missing some. That table furnishes V, J and clone size, whereas the DNA furnished D and trimming. The table records just under 350,000 clones, about 90% of them present only once. Germline V gene sequence: CDR1 MNHEY, CDR2 SVGAGI. V was shortened by 4 bases and J by 7 bases, with 16 bases between the two germline ends. This CDR3 is 14 amino acids long. Specimen: peripheral blood. This rearrangement joins TRBV6-5 to TRBJ1-2; D is ambiguous. The clonotype comes from a woman aged 18-30 years who had recovered from COVID-19. CDR3 sequence (DNA): TGTGCCAGCAGTTCAACCGGGAGGAATAGTGGCTACACCTTC. Amino acid sequence: CASSSTGRNSGYTF.